The 23 T cell receptor beta chains below all came from one sample that was sequenced in a study of OX40 agonist ivuxolimab in advanced cancers. Repertoires were generated with immunoSEQ multiplex PCR, while TCRdb's copy carries only in-frame clones and drops some. The repertoire holds some 80,000 clones, with about 93% as singletons. This specimen was CD4+ or CD8+ T cells sorted from blood, taken in a trial of the OX40 agonist ivuxolimab. The receptors were gathered from an adult with an advanced solid tumor such as melanoma, head and neck, liver or kidney cancer.

The V and J genes are TRBV29-1 and TRBJ2-1, with a weak D call TRBD2 (5 bases). The V gene's germline CDR1 is SQVTM and CDR2 ANQGSEA. V lost 3 bases, J lost 1 base, and 13 bases lay in between. The CDR3 sequence is 15 residues long. The DNA for the CDR3 is TGCAGCGTTGAGGATGGACTCGCGTCCTACAATGAGCAGTTCTTC. It is translated as CSVEDGLASYNEQFF.

The chain uses TRBV6-6 and TRBJ1-2, with D hard to call. The V end was cut by 8 bases, the J end by 11 bases, with 18 bases between. The CDR3 is 12 residues long. Germline CDR1 and CDR2: MNHNY and SVGAGI (reference sequence). CDR3 in DNA: TGTGCCAGCTCTACGTGGCGAGGAGGGTACACCTTC. Amino acid sequence: CASSTWRGGYTF.

CDR3 protein: CASSFRTSGYNEQFF. In DNA, the CDR3 is TGTGCCAGCAGCTTTCGGACTAGCGGATACAATGAGCAGTTCTTC. The V and J genes are TRBV7-8 and TRBJ2-1, with 10 nucleotides matching TRBD2. The CDR3 is 15 residues long. J was trimmed by 4 bases and V by 3 bases; bases with no gene match: 3. CDR1 and CDR2 (germline): SGHVS, FQNEAQ.

The V and J genes are TRBV5-1 and TRBJ1-1; D is ambiguous. CDR3 length equals 12 residues. The V end was cut by 1 base, the J end by 4 bases, with 5 bases between. The germline V gene encodes CDR1 SGHRS and CDR2 YFSETQ. In nucleotides, the CDR3 is TGCGCCAGCAGCTTGTCGTCCACTGAAGCTTTCTTT. Translation gives CASSLSSTEAFF.

This clone occurred once. The chain couples TRBV27 to TRBJ2-2, with unresolved D. V dropped 3 bases and J dropped 1 base, with 6 bases sitting between them. Per the germline V gene, CDR1 is MNHEY and CDR2 is SMNVEV (reference sequence). The CDR3 has 14 amino acids. In DNA form, the CDR3 reads TGTGCCAGCAGTTTGTGGGGGAACACCGGGGAGCTGTTTTTT. Protein: CASSLWGNTGELFF.

The chain joins TRBV7-9 to TRBJ1-5; no clear D. The CDR3 contains 12 residues. Between the trimmed V and J ends, which lost 5 bases and 7 bases, there was a span of 9 bases. From germline, CDR1 is SEHNR and CDR2 FQNEAQ (reference sequence). The CDR3 region is CASSDGGQPQHF. The CDR3 region has the DNA TGTGCCAGCAGCGACGGAGGACAGCCCCAGCATTTT.

The chain joins TRBV29-1 to TRBJ1-1; TRBD1 is a possible D gene (5 bases). Looked up from germline, CDR1 is SQVTM and CDR2 is ANQGSEA. Trimming removed 5 bases at V and 3 bases at J, with 7 bases between. There are 11 residues in the CDR3. CDR3 coding DNA: TGCAGCGTTCGGGGGGACACTGAAGCTTTCTTT. Translating gives CSVRGDTEAFF.

V usage is TRBV27 and J usage is TRBJ1-1, with a possible D match to TRBD1 (5 bases). This CDR3 has 13 residues. Germline CDR1 MNHEY, CDR2 SMNVEV (reference sequence). With 2 bases removed from V and 1 base from J, the gap between germline ends came to 5 bases. In nucleotides, the CDR3 is TGTGCCAGCAGTTTAGGGACGAACACTGAAGCTTTCTTT. It translates to CASSLGTNTEAFF.

Details on this clone: At one boundary the junction diverges from the germline segment, which might be a read error. CDR3 in amino acids: CTSSLGSGDYGYTF. CDR3 nucleotides: TGCACCAGCAGCTTGGGGTCAGGAGACTATGGCTACACCTTC. V gene TRBV5-1 combines with J gene TRBJ1-2; no definite D call. This CDR3 contains 14 residues. Germline CDR1 is SGHRS and CDR2 is YFSETQ.

This clone was counted a few times. The chain is built from TRBV10-3 and TRBJ1-1; a possible D gene is TRBD1 (5 bases). The CDR3 length is 13 residues. V was clipped by 5 bases and J by 4 bases, with 11 bases between them. Per germline, CDR1 ENHRY and CDR2 SYGVKD. This chain's CDR3 is CAISQGGVTEAFF. CDR3 in DNA: TGTGCCATCAGTCAGGGAGGTGTCACTGAAGCTTTCTTT.

The CDR3 protein is CASSLGGTGEQYF. The CDR3 DNA sequence: TGTGCCAGCAGCTTAGGCGGTACAGGTGAGCAGTACTTC. The chain carries TRBV7-6 and TRBJ2-7; possible D gene TRBD1, 5 bases. The CDR3 extends over 13 amino acids. Germline CDR1 SGHVS, CDR2 FNYEAQ. V gave up 1 base and J gave up 7 bases, with 11 bases separating them.

This sequence joins TRBV27 and TRBJ2-1, with D possibly TRBD2 on 5 matching bases. CDR3 length: 15 residues. CDR1 and CDR2 from the germline V gene are MNHEY and SMNVEV (reference sequence). V lost 4 bases to trimming and J lost 0 bases, with 10 bases between them. The CDR3, as DNA: TGTGCCAGCAGTTCCTATGCGGGCTCCTACAATGAGCAGTTCTTC. Protein product: CASSSYAGSYNEQFF.

The chain joins TRBV27 to TRBJ2-7; D is unclear. Germline V lookup: CDR1 MNHEY, CDR2 SMNVEV (reference sequence). The CDR3 contains 16 residues. V was shortened by 2 bases and J by 2 bases, with 16 bases between the two germline ends. CDR3: CASSLQLGPGAYEQYF. CDR3 nucleotides: TGTGCCAGCAGTTTACAGCTAGGTCCAGGCGCCTACGAGCAGTACTTC.

The chain carries TRBV7-9 and TRBJ1-5; D is uncertain. The CDR3 contains 12 residues. Trimming pared 2 bases from V and 7 bases from J, leaving 6 bases between. Germline V gene data show CDR1 as SEHNR and CDR2 as FQNEAQ (reference sequence). The CDR3 nucleotides are TGTGCCAGCAGCTTATCCTCCCAGCCCCAGCATTTT. This encodes CASSLSSQPQHF.

The chain links TRBV19 to TRBJ2-5; D not resolved. The CDR3 spans 13 residues. The ends were cut back, 2 bases at V and 1 base at J, with 5 bases in the middle. CDR1 is LNHDA and CDR2 is SQIVND in the germline V gene (reference sequence). DNA for the CDR3: TGTGCCAGTAGTATATCCACCCAAGAGACCCAGTACTTC. Its translation: CASSISTQETQYF.

V and J are TRBV6-5 and TRBJ1-1; TRBD1 matches at 7 bases. This CDR3 has 13 residues. V gave up 6 bases and J gave up 6 bases; unmatched junction bases: 7. The germline V gene has CDR1 MNHEY and CDR2 SVGAGI. The chain's CDR3 is CASSYRGSPEAFF. DNA for the CDR3: TGTGCCAGCAGCTACAGGGGATCTCCTGAAGCTTTCTTT.

The CDR3 DNA follows: TGTGCCAGCAGCTTAGGGGACTCTGGAAACACCATATATTTT. This codes for CASSLGDSGNTIYF. The chain joins TRBV7-2 to TRBJ1-3; D is undetermined. V was cut by 1 base and J by 0 bases, with 4 bases left in between. Germline assignment: CDR1 SGHTA and CDR2 FQGNSA. The CDR3 has 14 amino acids. Filled out from reference TRBV7-2 and TRBJ1-3, the complete variable domain reads GAGVSQSPSNKVTEKGKDVELRCDPISGHTALYWYRQSLGQGLEFLIYFQGNSAPDKSGLPSDRFSAERTGGSVSTLTIQRTQQEDSAVYLCASSLGDSGNTIYFGEGSWLTVV.

The rearrangement links TRBV7-9 to TRBJ1-5; 10 nucleotides align to TRBD1. Germline CDR1 is SEHNR and CDR2 is FQNEAQ (reference sequence). The CDR3 totals 14 residues. V was clipped by 5 bases and J by 4 bases; unmatched bases: 2. The CDR3 sequence is CASSPDRGNQPQHF. CDR3 nucleotide sequence: TGTGCCAGCAGCCCGGACAGGGGGAATCAGCCCCAGCATTTT.

This clone was seen a single time. This rearrangement joins TRBV19 to TRBJ1-1; D is unclear. CDR3 size: 13 residues. Germline CDR1 and CDR2: LNHDA and SQIVND (reference sequence). Trimming pared 3 bases from V and 8 bases from J, leaving 13 bases between. The DNA of the CDR3 is TGTGCCAGTAGTATCATTCTAGGCGAGGAAGCTTTCTTT. Its protein product is CASSIILGEEAFF.

With regard to this clone: Other nucleotide sequences from this sample produce the same CDR3. The rearrangement joins TRBV6-5 to TRBJ2-5; 8 bases fit TRBD1. J gave up 5 bases and V 2 bases, and 4 bases lay outside the gene matches. Germline loops: CDR1 MNHEY, CDR2 SVGAGI. The CDR3 spans 14 residues. CDR3 sequence (DNA): TGTGCCAGCAGTTACGGCAGGGGGCTTGAGACCCAGTACTTC. Translation gives CASSYGRGLETQYF.

This clone was counted once. The rearrangement joins TRBV19 to TRBJ2-1, with a possible D match to TRBD2 (5 bases). The length of the CDR3 is 11 residues. Per the germline V gene, CDR1 is LNHDA and CDR2 is SQIVND (reference sequence). Trimming removed 2 bases at V and 9 bases at J, with 5 bases between. CDR3 sequence (DNA): TGTGCCAGTAGTATAAGCGGTGAGCAGTTCTTC. Its protein is CASSISGEQFF.

The CDR3 sequence: CASSPAAGTGYGYTF. The CDR3 DNA reads TGTGCCAGCTCACCGGCCGCGGGTACGGGCTATGGCTACACCTTC. This chain uses TRBV18 with TRBJ1-2; D not certain. Trimming shortened V by 3 bases and J by 4 bases, and 15 bases separated the two germline ends. CDR1 and CDR2 from the germline V gene are KGHSH and LQKENI. The CDR3 runs 15 residues.

The rearrangement uses TRBV7-6 and TRBJ2-3; D gene ambiguous. The last part of the DNA fits TRBJ1-5 better; the J call may be wrong. Germline CDR1 SGHVS, CDR2 FNYEAQ. The CDR3 has 14 residues. The CDR3 DNA reads TGTGCCAGCAGCGTGGAGAGGGCCCCAGATACGCAGCATTTT. The encoded protein is CASSVERAPDTQHF.